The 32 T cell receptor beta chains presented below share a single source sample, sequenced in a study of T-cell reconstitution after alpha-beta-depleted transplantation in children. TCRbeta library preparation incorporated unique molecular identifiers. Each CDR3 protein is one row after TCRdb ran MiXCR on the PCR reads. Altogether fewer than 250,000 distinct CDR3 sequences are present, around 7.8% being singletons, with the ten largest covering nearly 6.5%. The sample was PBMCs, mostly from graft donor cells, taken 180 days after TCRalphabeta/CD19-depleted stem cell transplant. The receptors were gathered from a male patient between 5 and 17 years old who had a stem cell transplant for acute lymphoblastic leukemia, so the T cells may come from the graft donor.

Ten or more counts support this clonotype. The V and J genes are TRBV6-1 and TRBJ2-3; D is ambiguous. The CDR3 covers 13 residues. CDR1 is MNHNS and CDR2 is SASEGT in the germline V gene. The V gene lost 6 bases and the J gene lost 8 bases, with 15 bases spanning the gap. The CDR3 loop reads CASSTPDLVTQYF. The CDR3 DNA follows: TGTGCCAGCAGCACCCCCGACTTAGTTACGCAGTATTTT.

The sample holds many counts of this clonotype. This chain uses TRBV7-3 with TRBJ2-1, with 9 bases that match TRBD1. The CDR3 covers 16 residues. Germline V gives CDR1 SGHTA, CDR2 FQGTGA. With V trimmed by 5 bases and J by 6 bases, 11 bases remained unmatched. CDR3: CASSPQGQGRSNEQFF. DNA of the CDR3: TGTGCCAGCAGCCCCCAAGGACAGGGGAGGAGCAATGAGCAGTTCTTC.

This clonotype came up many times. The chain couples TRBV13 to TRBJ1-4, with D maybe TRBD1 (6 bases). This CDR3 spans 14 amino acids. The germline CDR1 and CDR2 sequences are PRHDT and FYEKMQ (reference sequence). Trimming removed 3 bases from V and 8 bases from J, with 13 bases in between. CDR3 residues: CASSFGGAREKLFF. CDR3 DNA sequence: TGTGCCAGCAGCTTTGGGGGGGCGAGGGAAAAACTGTTTTTT. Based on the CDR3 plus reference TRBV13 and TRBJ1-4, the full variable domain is AAGVIQSPRHLIKEKRETATLKCYPIPRHDTVYWYQQGPGQDPQFLISFYEKMQSDKGSIPDRFSAQQFSDYHSELNMSSLELGDSALYFCASSFGGAREKLFFGSGTQLSVL.

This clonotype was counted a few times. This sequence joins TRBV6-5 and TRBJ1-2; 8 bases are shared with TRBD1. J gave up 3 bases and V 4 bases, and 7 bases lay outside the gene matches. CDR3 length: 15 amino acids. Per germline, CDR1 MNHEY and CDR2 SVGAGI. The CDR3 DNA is TGTGCCAGCAGTTCCCGCAGGGGGCGCGACTATGGCTACACCTTC. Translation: CASSSRRGRDYGYTF.

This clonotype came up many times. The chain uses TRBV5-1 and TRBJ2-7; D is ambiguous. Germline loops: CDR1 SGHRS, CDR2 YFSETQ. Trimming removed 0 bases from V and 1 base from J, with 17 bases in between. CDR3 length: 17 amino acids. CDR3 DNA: TGCGCCAGCAGCTTGGTTCTTTCGGTCAGCGCATCCTACGAGCAGTACTTC. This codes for CASSLVLSVSASYEQYF.

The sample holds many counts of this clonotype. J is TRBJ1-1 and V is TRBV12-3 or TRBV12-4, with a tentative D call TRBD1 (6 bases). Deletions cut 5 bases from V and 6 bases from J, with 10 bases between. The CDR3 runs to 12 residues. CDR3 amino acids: CASSPQGSEAFF. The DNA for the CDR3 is TGTGCCAGCAGTCCACAGGGATCTGAAGCTTTCTTT.

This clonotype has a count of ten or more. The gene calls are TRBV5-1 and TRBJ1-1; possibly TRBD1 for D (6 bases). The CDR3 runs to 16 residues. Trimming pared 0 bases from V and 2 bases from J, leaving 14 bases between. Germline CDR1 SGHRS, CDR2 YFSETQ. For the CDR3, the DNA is TGCGCCAGCAGCTTGGCTGGGGGTGGGGGCAACACTGAAGCTTTCTTT. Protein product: CASSLAGGGGNTEAFF.

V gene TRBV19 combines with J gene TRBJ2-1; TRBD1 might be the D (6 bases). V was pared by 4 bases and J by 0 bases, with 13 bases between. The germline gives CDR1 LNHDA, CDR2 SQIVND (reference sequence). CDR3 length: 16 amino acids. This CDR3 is CASSTPTGRSYNEQFF. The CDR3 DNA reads TGTGCCAGTAGTACCCCGACAGGTCGCTCCTACAATGAGCAGTTCTTC. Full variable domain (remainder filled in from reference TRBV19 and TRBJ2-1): DGGITQSPKYLFRKEGQNVTLSCEQNLNHDAMYWYRQDPGQGLRLIYYSQIVNDFQKGDIAEGYSVSREKKESFPLTVTSAQKNPTAFYLCASSTPTGRSYNEQFFGPGTRLTVL.

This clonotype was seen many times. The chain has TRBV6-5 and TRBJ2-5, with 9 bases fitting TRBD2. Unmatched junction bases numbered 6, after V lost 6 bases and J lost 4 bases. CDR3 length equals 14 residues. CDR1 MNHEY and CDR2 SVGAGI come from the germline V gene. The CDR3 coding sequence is TGTGCCAGCAGCTATAAGCGGGGGGCAGAGACCCAGTACTTC. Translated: CASSYKRGAETQYF.

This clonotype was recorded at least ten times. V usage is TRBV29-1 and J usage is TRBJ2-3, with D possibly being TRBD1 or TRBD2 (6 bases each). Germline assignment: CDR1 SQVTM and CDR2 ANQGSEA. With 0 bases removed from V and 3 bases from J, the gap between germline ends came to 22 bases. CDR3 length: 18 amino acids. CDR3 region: CSVEDSRISRGGTDTQYF. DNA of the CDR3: TGCAGCGTTGAAGATTCTAGGATAAGCAGGGGAGGTACAGATACGCAGTATTTT.

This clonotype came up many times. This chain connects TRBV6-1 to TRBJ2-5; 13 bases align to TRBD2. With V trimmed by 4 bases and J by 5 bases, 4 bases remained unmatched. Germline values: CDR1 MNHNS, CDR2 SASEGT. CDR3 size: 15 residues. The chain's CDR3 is CASSAWTSGSETQYF. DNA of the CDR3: TGTGCCAGCAGTGCGTGGACTAGCGGGAGTGAGACCCAGTACTTC.

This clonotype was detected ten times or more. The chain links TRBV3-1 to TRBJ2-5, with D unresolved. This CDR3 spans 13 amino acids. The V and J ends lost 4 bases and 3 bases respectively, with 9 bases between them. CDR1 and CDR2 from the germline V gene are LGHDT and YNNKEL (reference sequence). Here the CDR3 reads CASSRAYEETQYF. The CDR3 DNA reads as TGTGCCAGCAGCCGTGCGTATGAAGAGACCCAGTACTTC.

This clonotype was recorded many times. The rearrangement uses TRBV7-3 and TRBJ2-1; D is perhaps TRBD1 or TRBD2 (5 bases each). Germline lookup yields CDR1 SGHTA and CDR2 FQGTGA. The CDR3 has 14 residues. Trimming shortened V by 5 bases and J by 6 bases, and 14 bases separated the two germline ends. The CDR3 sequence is CASSAVGAPNEQFF. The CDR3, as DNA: TGTGCCAGCAGCGCGGTCGGGGCCCCCAATGAGCAGTTCTTC.

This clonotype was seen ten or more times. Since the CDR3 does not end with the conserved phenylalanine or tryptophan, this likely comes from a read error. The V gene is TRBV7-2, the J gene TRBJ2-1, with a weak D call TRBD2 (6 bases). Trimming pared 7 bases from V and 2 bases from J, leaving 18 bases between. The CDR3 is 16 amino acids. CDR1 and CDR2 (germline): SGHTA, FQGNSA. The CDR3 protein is CASTLGEAGTYNEQFS. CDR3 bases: TGTGCCAGCACTCTAGGGGAGGCAGGCACCTACAATGAGCAGTTCTCC.

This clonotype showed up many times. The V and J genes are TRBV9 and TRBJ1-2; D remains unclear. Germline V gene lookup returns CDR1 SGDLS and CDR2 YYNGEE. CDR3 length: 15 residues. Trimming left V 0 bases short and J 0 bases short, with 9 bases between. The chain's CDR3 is CASSVGVSSNYGYTF. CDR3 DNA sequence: TGTGCCAGCAGCGTAGGAGTCAGTTCTAACTATGGCTACACCTTC.

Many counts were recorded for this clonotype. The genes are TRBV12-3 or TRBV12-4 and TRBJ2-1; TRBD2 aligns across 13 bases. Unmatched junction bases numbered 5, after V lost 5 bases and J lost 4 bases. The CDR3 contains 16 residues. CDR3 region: CASSPPTSGGYNEQFF. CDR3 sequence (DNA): TGTGCCAGCAGTCCCCCGACTAGCGGGGGGTACAATGAGCAGTTCTTC.

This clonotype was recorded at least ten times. The CDR3 nucleotides are TGTGCCAGCAGCAGACAGGGGAAGAACACTGAAGCTTTCTTT. This sequence encodes CASSRQGKNTEAFF. The chain employs TRBV9 and TRBJ1-1, with TRBD1 matching 8 bases. This CDR3 is 14 amino acids long. Germline-derived CDR1 and CDR2 are SGDLS and YYNGEE. Trimming cost V 4 bases and J 1 base; bases outside gene matches: 3.

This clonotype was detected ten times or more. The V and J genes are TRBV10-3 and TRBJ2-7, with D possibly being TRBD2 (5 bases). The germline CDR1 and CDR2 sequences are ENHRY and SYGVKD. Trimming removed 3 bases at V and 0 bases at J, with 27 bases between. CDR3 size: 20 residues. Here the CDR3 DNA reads TGTGCCATCAGTGAAAGTTCCCGGGGTATAGGGATAACCAGCTCCTACGAGCAGTACTTC. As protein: CAISESSRGIGITSSYEQYF.

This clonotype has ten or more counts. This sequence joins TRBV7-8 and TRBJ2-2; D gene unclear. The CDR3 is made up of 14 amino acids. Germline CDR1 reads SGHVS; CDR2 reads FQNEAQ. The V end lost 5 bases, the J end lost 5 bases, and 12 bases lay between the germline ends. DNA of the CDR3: TGTGCCAGCAGCCCTGACGGACGGACCGGGGAGCTGTTTTTT. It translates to CASSPDGRTGELFF.

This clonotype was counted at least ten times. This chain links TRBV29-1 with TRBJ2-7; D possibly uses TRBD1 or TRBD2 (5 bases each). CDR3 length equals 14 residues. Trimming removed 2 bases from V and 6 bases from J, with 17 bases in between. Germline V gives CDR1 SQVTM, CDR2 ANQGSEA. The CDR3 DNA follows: TGCAGCGTTGAAAACGGACTGGGGCGCGGCGAGCAGTACTTC. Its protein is CSVENGLGRGEQYF.

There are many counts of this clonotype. The CDR3 is CASSDGTVTRYEQYF. The CDR3 DNA is TGTGCCAGCAGTGACGGGACTGTAACCCGCTACGAGCAGTACTTC. This sequence joins TRBV28 and TRBJ2-7, with D tentatively TRBD2 (6 bases). Germline assignment: CDR1 MDHEN and CDR2 SYDVKM. CDR3 length: 15 residues. V shed 5 bases and J shed 3 bases, with 17 bases lying between them.

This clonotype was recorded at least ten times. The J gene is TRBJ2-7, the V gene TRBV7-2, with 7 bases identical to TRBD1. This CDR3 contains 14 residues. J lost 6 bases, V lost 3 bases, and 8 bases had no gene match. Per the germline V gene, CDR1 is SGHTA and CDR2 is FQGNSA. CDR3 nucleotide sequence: TGTGCCAGCAGCTTCCGACAGGGTCTGGGCGAGCAGTACTTC. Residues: CASSFRQGLGEQYF.

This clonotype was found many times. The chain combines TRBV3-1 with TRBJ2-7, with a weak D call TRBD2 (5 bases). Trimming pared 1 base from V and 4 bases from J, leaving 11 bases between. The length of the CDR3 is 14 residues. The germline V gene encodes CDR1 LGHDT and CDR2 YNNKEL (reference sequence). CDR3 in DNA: TGTGCCAGCAGCCAAGGAGGGCCGGGGTACGAGCAGTACTTC. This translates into CASSQGGPGYEQYF.

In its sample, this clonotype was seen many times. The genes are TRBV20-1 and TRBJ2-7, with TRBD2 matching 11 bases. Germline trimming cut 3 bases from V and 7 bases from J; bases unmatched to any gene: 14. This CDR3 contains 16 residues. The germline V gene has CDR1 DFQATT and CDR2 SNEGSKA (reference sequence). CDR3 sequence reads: CSASPPTSGSTGEQYF. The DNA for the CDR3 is TGCAGTGCTAGCCCCCCAACTAGCGGGAGCACGGGGGAGCAGTACTTC.

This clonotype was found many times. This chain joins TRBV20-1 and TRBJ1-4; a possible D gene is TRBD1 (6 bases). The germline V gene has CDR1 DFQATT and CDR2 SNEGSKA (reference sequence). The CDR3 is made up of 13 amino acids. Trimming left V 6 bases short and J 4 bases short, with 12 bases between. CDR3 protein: CSAQDSRNEKLFF. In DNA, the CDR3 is TGCAGTGCCCAGGACAGCCGTAATGAAAAACTGTTTTTT.

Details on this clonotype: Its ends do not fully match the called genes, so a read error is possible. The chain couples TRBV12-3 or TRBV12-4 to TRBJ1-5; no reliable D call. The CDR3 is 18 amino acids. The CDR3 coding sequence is TGTACCAGCAGTTTATTAATATCCTGGGAGAGGAGCAATCAGCCCCAGCATTTT. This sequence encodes CTSSLLISWERSNQPQHF.

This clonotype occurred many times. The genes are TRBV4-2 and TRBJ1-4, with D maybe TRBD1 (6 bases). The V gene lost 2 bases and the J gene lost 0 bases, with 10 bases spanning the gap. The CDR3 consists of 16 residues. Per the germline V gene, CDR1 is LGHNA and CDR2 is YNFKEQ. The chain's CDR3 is CASSQLQGATNEKLFF. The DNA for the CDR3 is TGTGCCAGCAGCCAATTACAGGGAGCAACTAATGAAAAACTGTTTTTT.

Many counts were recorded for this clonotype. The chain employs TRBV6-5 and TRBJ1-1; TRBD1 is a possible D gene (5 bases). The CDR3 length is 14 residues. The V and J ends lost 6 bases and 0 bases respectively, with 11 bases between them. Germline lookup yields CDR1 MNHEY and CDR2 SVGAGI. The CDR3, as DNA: TGTGCCAGCAGCTATGACAGAATGAACACTGAAGCTTTCTTT. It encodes CASSYDRMNTEAFF.

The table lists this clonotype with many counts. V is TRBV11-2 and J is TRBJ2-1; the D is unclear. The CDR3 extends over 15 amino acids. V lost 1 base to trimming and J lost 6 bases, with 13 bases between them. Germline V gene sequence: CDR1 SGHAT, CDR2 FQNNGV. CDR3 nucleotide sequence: TGTGCCAGCAGCTTAGCCGATTCGAGGAGCAATGAGCAGTTCTTC. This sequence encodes CASSLADSRSNEQFF.

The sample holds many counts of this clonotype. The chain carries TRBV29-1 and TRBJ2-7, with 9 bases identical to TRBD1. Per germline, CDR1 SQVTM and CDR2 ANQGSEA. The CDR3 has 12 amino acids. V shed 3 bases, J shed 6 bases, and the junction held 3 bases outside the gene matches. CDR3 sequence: CSVDGTGFEQYF. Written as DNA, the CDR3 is TGCAGCGTTGACGGGACAGGGTTCGAGCAGTACTTC.

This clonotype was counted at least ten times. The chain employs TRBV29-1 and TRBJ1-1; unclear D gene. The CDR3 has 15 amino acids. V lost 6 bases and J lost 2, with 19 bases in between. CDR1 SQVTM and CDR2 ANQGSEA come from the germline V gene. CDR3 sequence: CSVQTVALTNTEAFF. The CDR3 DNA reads TGCAGCGTCCAGACGGTGGCATTAACAAACACTGAAGCTTTCTTT.

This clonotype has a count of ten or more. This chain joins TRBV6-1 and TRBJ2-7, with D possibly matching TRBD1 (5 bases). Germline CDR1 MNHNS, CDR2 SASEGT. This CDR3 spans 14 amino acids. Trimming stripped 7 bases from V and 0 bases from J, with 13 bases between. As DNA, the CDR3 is TGTGCCAGCAATCCCAGGGTGCACTCCTACGAGCAGTACTTC. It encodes CASNPRVHSYEQYF.